This T cell receptor (beta chain) was recorded in a study of radiation and T cells in renal cell carcinoma. Findings and caveats of the study: No pretreatment tumor biopsies were available for baseline clonotypes.

Sample time point: blood 4 weeks post-SBRT, at nephrectomy. The sample's treatment: 15 Gy SBRT to primary tumor, nephrectomy 4 weeks later. Nephrectomy followed 15 Gy stereotactic body radiation by 4 weeks. Radiation-treated patients gave blood at baseline, week 2 and week 4. Points on this clone: Its antigen is currently unknown.

Germline V lookup: CDR1 KGHSH, CDR2 LQKENI. This CDR3 contains 13 residues. V dropped 4 bases and J dropped 6 bases, with 11 bases sitting between them. Method: immunoSEQ multiplex PCR; TCRdb's copy keeps in-frame clones and lacks some. The sample gives 150,000 or so clones, 88% of which show up once; about 11% is in the top ten. This rearrangement joins TRBV18 to TRBJ2-3; D possibly corresponds to TRBD1 (6 bases). The sequence was obtained from a woman aged 45-60 years with renal cell carcinoma. The material was blood, obtained from a patient whose treatment included radiotherapy and nephrectomy. The CDR3 DNA follows: TGTGCCAGCTCACGAGGGGGAGAGGATACGCAGTATTTT. Its translation is CASSRGGEDTQYF.